This T cell receptor beta chain stems from a study of T cell clonotyping in hematopoietic cell transplantation. Findings and caveats of the study: After transplant, recipient diversity fell while pathologically expanded clonotypes grew through day 180. CD4 and CD8 repertoire contributions could not be separated without sorting.

Concerning this clone itself: Its specificity is not known.

Profiling relied on immunoSEQ multiplex PCR, and the TCRdb table lists in-frame clones only, not all of them. Of around 10,000 clones listed, around 90% are singletons. Time point: recipient sample about 28 days before transplant, after cytoreduction. The length of the CDR3 is 18 residues. The V gene end was trimmed by 3 bases and the J gene end by 1 base; junction bases not matched to a gene: 10. Germline CDR1 reads LGHNA; CDR2 reads YSLEER. This chain connects TRBV4-3 to TRBJ2-2; the match to TRBD1 covers 8 bases. The TCR sequence derives from a middle-aged woman with acute myeloid leukemia. Some clones in this sample may be carry-over from other donors' samples. Sequenced here: peripheral blood mononuclear cells, sampled before stem cell transplant. In nucleotides, the CDR3 is TGCGCCAGCAGCCAGGCTCCCTTGACAGGGGTGAACACCGGGGAGCTGTTTTTT. Its translation is CASSQAPLTGVNTGELFF.